This T cell receptor (beta chain) stems from a study of spatial heterogeneity in lung cancer. Study overall: When available, follow-up PBMC samples taken a median of about two years after resection were sequenced. Each time, sequencing found more beta-chain sequences than alpha-chain sequences. Overall study results and limits: More often at tumor resection than at routine follow-up, ubiquitous expanded tumor TCRs were detected in the blood.

Indicated time point: blood at routine non-recurrence follow-up after resection. In each case, whole RNA from tumor, nontumor lung or frozen PBMC was sequenced unsorted. TCRdb independently ran MiXCR on the 5' RACE reads; one entry per CDR3 protein. In the table there are some 120,000 distinct CDR3 sequences, 9% to 15% of which are singletons. This clonotype was seen more than once but under ten times. Its matching antigen is unknown. The CDR3 contains 16 residues. Trimming left V 5 bases short and J 7 bases short, with 19 bases between. CDR1 is SGHTS, CDR2 YDEGEE, per germline. The TCR sequence derives from a male donor with early-stage non-small cell lung cancer. The chain couples TRBV5-8 to TRBJ1-6; a weak D match, TRBD1 (5 bases). The sequencing here drew on PBMCs, taken at follow-up. The CDR3 is CASSNGPPEGNSPLHF. CDR3 bases: TGTGCCAGCAGTAACGGGCCTCCGGAGGGGAATTCACCCCTCCACTTT.